This T cell receptor beta chain was identified in a study of blood T cells in healthy people across ages. Study-wide findings and caveats: The donors' CMV status was not determined, possibly confounding changes in expanded clonotypes. Roughly linearly, TCR beta diversity per million T cells fell as age increased.

The CDR3 is 14 amino acids. J lost 7 bases, V lost 6 bases, and 11 bases had no gene match. Looked up from germline, CDR1 is SQVTM and CDR2 is ANQGSEA. PCR was performed a second time for about 7 to 12 cycles using a sample-barcoded 5' primer and a J-beta primer mix. Every cDNA was tagged by a template-switch adaptor with 12 random nucleotides. From the 5' RACE reads, TCRdb called clonotypes with MiXCR, one entry per CDR3 protein. The sample shows hundreds of thousands of distinct CDR3 sequences, roughly 21% of them seen only once. Remarks on this clonotype: Antigen unknown.

Donors gave roughly 10 milliliters of peripheral blood apiece. This TCR was sampled from a man between 65 and 79 years old in good health. The gene calls are TRBV29-1 and TRBJ1-4; 7 positions agree with TRBD1. The sequencing input was blood. The CDR3 loop is CSVAITGVGEKLFF. The CDR3, as DNA: TGCAGCGTCGCCATTACAGGGGTTGGTGAAAAACTGTTTTTT.